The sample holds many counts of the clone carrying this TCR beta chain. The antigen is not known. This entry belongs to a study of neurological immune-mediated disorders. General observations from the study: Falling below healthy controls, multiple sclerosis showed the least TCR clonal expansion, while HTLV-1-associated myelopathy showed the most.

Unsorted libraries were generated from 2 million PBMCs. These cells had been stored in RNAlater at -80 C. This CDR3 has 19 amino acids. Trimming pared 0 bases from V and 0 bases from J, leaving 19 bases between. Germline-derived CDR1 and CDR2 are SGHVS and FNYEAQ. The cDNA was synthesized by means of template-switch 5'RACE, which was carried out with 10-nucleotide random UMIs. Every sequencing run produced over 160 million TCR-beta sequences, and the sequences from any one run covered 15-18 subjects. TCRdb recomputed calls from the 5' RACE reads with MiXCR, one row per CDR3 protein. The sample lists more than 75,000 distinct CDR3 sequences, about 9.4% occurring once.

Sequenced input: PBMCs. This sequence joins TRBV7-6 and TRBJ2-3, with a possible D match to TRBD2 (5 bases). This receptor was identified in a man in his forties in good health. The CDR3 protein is CASSLARAGLKLSTDTQYF. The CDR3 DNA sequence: TGTGCCAGCAGCTTAGCGAGGGCGGGTCTAAAGCTTAGCACAGATACGCAGTATTTT.